This T cell receptor beta chain was captured in a study of vaccination and CD4 T cells after COVID-19 (dated by TCRdb to between 2021 and 2023). Some background on the complete study: In the convalescent cohort there were six males and four females, among whom were two Hispanic individuals, seven Caucasians, two Asians and one multiracial person. Culture stimuli were overlapping spike peptide pools from SARS-CoV-2 and from the common cold coronaviruses HCoV-NL63, HCoV-OC43 and HCoV-229E. In 9 to 11 COVID-19 convalescent patients and a few infection-naive healthy vaccine recipients, researchers compared the spike-specific CD4+ TCR repertoire from before mRNA vaccination with the repertoire from after. The time from the second vaccine dose to post-vaccine blood sampling had a median of around 72 days and ranged from about 14 to 250 days. Post-COVID blood samples from convalescent patients were collected a median of roughly 100 days after diagnosis, with a range of roughly 30 to 170 days. Participants received two doses of either the Pfizer-BioNTech BNT162b2 vaccine (n=8) or the Moderna mRNA-1273 vaccine (n=2). Control cultures used a CEFX viral epitope pool as positive control, an HIV-1 Nef peptide pool as negative control, or no peptide. The research as a whole found: Among convalescent patients, a median around 86% of the SARS-CoV-2-reactive clones seen after vaccination appeared only after vaccination, which suggests priming specific to the vaccine. Of the vaccine-specific clones in convalescent patients, 304 of 307, or nearly all, reacted only to SARS-CoV-2 spike and did not cross-react with common cold coronaviruses. The median number of SARS-CoV-2-reactive clonotypes rose from around 20 after infection to 38 after vaccination, but the change was not significant. Relatively few convalescent patients were included in the study, and early timepoints after natural infection were not analyzed.

Receptors were amplified or captured by PCR. At the Johns Hopkins FTIC core, DNA from the cultured CD4+ T cells underwent TCR sequencing with the Oncomine TCR Beta short-read assay. The QIAamp micro DNA kit was used to extract genomic DNA from the cultured CD4+ T cells. Oncomine TCR Beta libraries from cultured CD4+ T cells were pooled using unique dual indexes and sequenced on an Illumina iSeq 100. As for the authors' bioinformatics: Non-productive sequences were filtered out, and CDR3s that did not start with C, did not end with F or W, or were shorter than 7 amino acids were discarded. Antigen-specific clonotypes were identified with the MANAFEST web application by comparing peptide-stimulated wells with reference and other culture wells. For a clone to be called positive, the clone needed an FDR below 0.05, an odds ratio above 5, and a productive frequency above 0.1% in at least two of three replicate wells. Cross-reactive clonotypes were defined as significantly expanded in both SARS-CoV-2 spike wells and at least one common cold coronavirus spike condition. Using R version 3.6.1, CDR3 homology was evaluated through Levenshtein distances (stringdist) along with unrooted phylogenetic trees (ape). Through fastp at Q25 and MiXCR, TCRdb rebuilt clones from the public reads, retaining in-frame beta chains. Each entry is one CDR3 protein sequence, shown with its most common DNA and genes. Clone size and V and J calls follow TCRdb, not the original study. Here the sample has about 13,000 distinct CDR3 sequences; 25% to 30% occur a single time. The top ten constitute 29% of the sample.

With regard to this clonotype: There is no known antigen for this receptor. No base quality information exists; no much larger clone differs at one position.

What the treatment or condition label conveys for this sample: approximately 9-day PBMC culture with coronavirus spike peptide pools or control peptides (ViraFEST assay). The study used the ViraFEST assay, which expanded antigen-specific T cells with peptide pools and then identified expanded clonotypes by TCR sequencing. The absence of prior SARS-CoV-2 infection in healthy vaccine recipients was confirmed by negative nucleocapsid antibody tests before and after vaccination. PBMCs were cultured at under 2.5 million per well in IMDM supplemented with approximately 4.7% human AB serum and 9 to 10 IU/ml IL-2, with approximately 10 ug/ml peptide pools added. Half of the culture medium was replaced with fresh IL-2-containing medium on days 3 and 7. CD4+ T cells were isolated after 10 days of culture through negative selection using the EasySep CD4+ T cell isolation kit. PBMCs were separated from whole blood using Ficoll-Paque Plus gradient centrifugation and then either used fresh or cryopreserved at -140C. Triplicate wells were generally used for each culture condition.

CDR3 length: 19 amino acids, cysteine to phenylalanine. Only the CDR3 DNA stays, 57 bases, in frame from base 1. This clonotype was sampled from a human donor who received a COVID-19 vaccine. Sequenced here: CD4+ T cells from blood, cultured in vitro, sampled before SARS-CoV-2 vaccination. The sequence links TRBV21-1 to TRBJ2-5; TRBD1, the table's D call, was not compared with the DNA. TRBV21-1 is an annotated pseudogene. The DNA sequence follows: TGTGCCAGCAGCAAAGTTAGCAACGGGGGGGATCGGACCCAAGAGACCCAGTACTTC. The translation is CASSKVSNGGDRTQETQYF.